This TCR beta chain was obtained from a study of PD-1 blockade in mismatch repair-deficient tumors. Overall study: Enrolled about 2013-2016, patients had progressing, pretreated mismatch repair-deficient cancers of about twelve types.

This CDR3 spans 10 amino acids. Trimming cost V 8 bases and J 8 bases, with 7 bases left between them. Germline V gives CDR1 WNHNN, CDR2 SYGVQD (reference sequence). As to this clone: Antigen specificity is unknown.

TCRs were sequenced from a few patients responding to pembrolizumab. Study-wide results and caveats: Tumor-resident clones, often absent from pretreatment blood, expanded after pembrolizumab and then contracted.

This table comes from immunoSEQ multiplex PCR, and its TCRdb copy is limited to in-frame clones, with some not included. The sample records about 79,000 clones, about 82% being singletons. The J gene is TRBJ2-1, the V gene TRBV10-1; D is uncertain. The sequence was obtained from an adult with mismatch repair-deficient cancer. The sequences come from peripheral blood, collected 44 weeks after starting pembrolizumab. CDR3 loop: CASSRHEQFF. CDR3 DNA sequence: TGCGCCAGCTCTCGCCATGAGCAGTTCTTC.